Listed here are 10 T cell receptor beta chains from one sample, sequenced in a study of response to subunit inactivated influenza vaccine. MiXCR was run by TCRdb on the RT-PCR reads, yielding one entry per CDR3 protein. The sample holds hundreds of thousands of distinct CDR3 sequences, roughly 14% seen once. The specimen comprised PBMCs from blood, sampled 14 days before vaccination. Receptors originate from a man aged 50 or older who received an inactivated influenza vaccine.

This chain links TRBV25-1 with TRBJ2-1, with TRBD2 identical over 11 bases. Germline V gene sequence: CDR1 MGHDK, CDR2 SYGVNS. The V and J ends lost 4 bases and 10 bases, in that order; junction bases with no gene match: 12. The length of the CDR3 is 16 residues. The CDR3 is CASSVRIAGGPGEQFF. In DNA, the CDR3 is TGTGCCAGCAGTGTCCGGATAGCGGGAGGGCCTGGGGAGCAGTTCTTC.

The table lists this clonotype with a few counts. This rearrangement joins TRBV4-3 to TRBJ1-1; D unclear. CDR1 is LGHNA, CDR2 YSLEER, per germline. The CDR3 is 14 amino acids. V lost 1 base to trimming and J lost 1 base, with 7 bases between them. CDR3 nucleotide sequence: TGCGCCAGCAGCCAAGTTGACGGGAACACTGAAGCTTTCTTT. Translated: CASSQVDGNTEAFF.

The CDR3 loop reads CASSILRDNNQPQHF. In DNA form, the CDR3 reads TGTGCCAGCAGCATCCTCCGGGACAATAATCAGCCCCAGCATTTT. The chain couples TRBV7-2 to TRBJ1-5; weak D call: TRBD1 (6 bases). Germline CDR1 reads SGHTA; CDR2 reads FQGNSA. The CDR3 is 15 residues long. V was cut by 5 bases and J by 4 bases, with 15 bases left in between.

The rearrangement uses TRBV13 and TRBJ1-1; D not resolved. The germline V gene has CDR1 PRHDT and CDR2 FYEKMQ (reference sequence). Deletions cut 5 bases from V and 4 bases from J, with 11 bases between. The CDR3 spans 13 residues. The CDR3 DNA reads TGTGCCAGCAGCCCTACGCAAGTCACTGAAGCTTTCTTT. It encodes CASSPTQVTEAFF.

This clonotype occurred a few times. The chain employs TRBV2 and TRBJ2-6; D assignment may be TRBD1 or TRBD2 (5 bases each). The germline V gene encodes CDR1 SNHLY and CDR2 FYNNEI. With 2 bases removed from V and 3 bases from J, the gap between germline ends came to 8 bases. The CDR3 covers 15 residues. CDR3 protein: CASSESGSGANVLTF. The CDR3 DNA is TGTGCCAGCAGTGAATCAGGGAGTGGGGCCAACGTCCTGACTTTC.

This clonotype was found a few times. The V call is TRBV4-2, the J call TRBJ2-7, with 14 nucleotides matching TRBD2. Germline CDR1 and CDR2: LGHNA and YNFKEQ. The V gene end was trimmed by 2 bases and the J gene end by 0 bases; junction bases not matched to a gene: 6. The length of the CDR3 is 18 residues. The CDR3 DNA reads as TGTGCCAGCAGCCAATCCTGGACTAGCGGGGGGATCTCCTACGAGCAGTACTTC. Its protein product is CASSQSWTSGGISYEQYF.

This clonotype occurred a few times. The CDR3 region is CASSPGLANAEAFF. CDR3 DNA sequence: TGTGCCAGCAGCCCAGGCCTGGCAAACGCTGAAGCTTTCTTT. This chain joins TRBV7-2 and TRBJ1-1, with D unclear. Germline values: CDR1 SGHTA, CDR2 FQGNSA. V lost 5 bases, J lost 6 bases, and 16 bases lay in between. There are 14 residues in the CDR3.

The sample holds many counts of this clonotype. The gene calls are TRBV7-9 and TRBJ1-6; tentative D call: TRBD1 (5 bases). Germline loops: CDR1 SEHNR, CDR2 FQNEAQ (reference sequence). The CDR3 is 15 residues long. Trimming stripped 5 bases from V and 7 bases from J, with 15 bases between. The CDR3 DNA sequence: TGTGCCAGCAGCCCCGGTGGGGGTAGAAATTCACCCCTCCACTTT. This encodes CASSPGGGRNSPLHF.

The V call is TRBV4-1, the J call TRBJ1-5, with a weak D call TRBD1 (5 bases). This CDR3 region has 18 residues. V was trimmed by 0 bases and J by 0 bases, leaving 15 bases between them. The germline V gene has CDR1 MGHRA and CDR2 YSYEKL. The CDR3 sequence: CASSQDPPGPYSNQPQHF. In nucleotides, the CDR3 is TGCGCCAGCAGCCAAGATCCACCAGGGCCTTATAGCAATCAGCCCCAGCATTTT.

This clonotype was seen more than once but under ten times. The chain carries TRBV12-3 or TRBV12-4 and TRBJ2-1; 8 nucleotides align to TRBD1. CDR3 size: 17 residues. Unmatched junction bases numbered 10, after V lost 5 bases and J lost 1 base. CDR3 sequence reads: CASSPSRGPESYNEQFF. DNA of the CDR3: TGTGCCAGCAGTCCCTCCAGGGGGCCGGAGTCCTACAATGAGCAGTTCTTC.